Given below is one TCR beta chain in context. The source of the sample is a study of blood T cell repertoires in COVID-19. Study information: COVID-19 samples collected from the United States, Italy and Spain covered acute and convalescent phases. PBMCs, B-cell-depleted T cells, or T cells were the source of the cDNA or gDNA that made up the material.

Authors' processing steps: Quantification of nucleated cells was approximated via reference gene primer amplification. Some clones are missing from TCRdb's copy, which holds only in-frame ones; the method was immunoSEQ multiplex PCR. The D gene and trimming were derived from the DNA, and the V and J assignments and clone size from that table. Here the sample spans about 40,000 clones, about four fifths being singletons. The germline V gene has CDR1 LGHDT and CDR2 YNNKEL (reference sequence). This CDR3 is built from 14 residues. Unmatched junction bases numbered 3, after V lost 2 bases and J lost 4 bases.

The origin of this receptor is a human donor with acute or convalescent COVID-19. The donor label of this sample is uncertain. Material for sequencing was peripheral blood. This sequence joins TRBV3-1 (or the pseudogene TRBV3-2) and TRBJ1-1, with 8 bases fitting TRBD1. The CDR3 loop is CASSQPTGGTEAFF. The CDR3 nucleotides read TGTGCCAGCAGCCAACCCACAGGGGGCACTGAAGCTTTCTTT.